This T cell receptor (beta chain) was captured in a study of lymphopenia after photon versus proton radiotherapy. Details on this clone: The antigen is undetermined.

General study points: Authors raise, but do not show, better survival with proton therapy. Post-nadir diversity loss with photons came from oligoclonal expansion, particularly CD8+ Temra cells. In patients who died, overall survival fell as post-nadir TCR diversity dropped more.

Libraries were prepared by immunoSEQ multiplex PCR; TCRdb keeps only in-frame clonotypes and omits some of them. This table holds some 55,000 clones, around four fifths found once. The receptor was derived from a man aged 45-60 years with gastric cancer. Sequenced material: peripheral blood, taken from a patient treated with photon-based radiotherapy.

The CDR3 bases are TGTGCCAGCAGCTTAGCGTTAAGTTTTGACAATGGCTACACCTTC. Translation: CASSLALSFDNGYTF. This sequence joins TRBV7-8 and TRBJ1-2; no definite D call. V lost 0 bases, J lost 6 bases, and 14 bases lay in between. The CDR3 is 15 residues long. CDR1 and CDR2 (germline): SGHVS, FQNEAQ.